This record looks at one T cell receptor (beta chain) sequence and its context. Its cognate antigen is unknown. It was with a sample-barcoded 5' primer and a J-beta primer mix that a second PCR of roughly 6 to 12 cycles was run. TCRdb reanalysed the 5' RACE reads using MiXCR and keeps one entry per CDR3 protein. The table shows about 1.4 million distinct CDR3 sequences, with roughly 59% occurring only once. This sample is drawn from a study of blood T cells in healthy people across ages. General observations from the study: Whereas aged donors had fewer naive CD4+ cells, long-lived donors had more of them and higher diversity. Nothing was known about donor CMV status, and this possibly confounded expanded clonotype changes. Researchers deemed the diversity estimates from one million T cells underestimates.

Individuals who donated were healthy Caucasians from Russia aged 6 to 90. The CDR3 covers 13 residues. Trimming pared 1 base from V and 7 bases from J, leaving 11 bases between. Germline V gene sequence: CDR1 MGHRA, CDR2 YSYEKL. The sample taken for sequencing was blood. The TCR originated in a man younger than 35 in good health. The chain combines TRBV4-1 with TRBJ2-7; D perhaps matches TRBD2 (5 bases). The DNA for the CDR3 is TGCGCCAGCAGCCAAGGTGAGGGTGGTGAGCAGTACTTC. Protein: CASSQGEGGEQYF.